These T cell receptor beta chains were read from a single sample in a study of T cell responses to AZD1222 COVID-19 vaccine. Sequencing used immunoSEQ multiplex PCR; TCRdb keeps in-frame clones, though not all of them. Of roughly 130,000 clones in the sample, 75% to 90% were seen once. The specimen was peripheral blood, collected on day 0 of AZD1222 vaccination. The receptors were gathered from an adult in good health. CDR3s include the opening cysteine and the closing phenylalanine or tryptophan. A D gene is named only where the DNA matches it firmly. Size values are once, few and many counts, or a class for expanded clones, and some rows have none.

d_gene: -; len: 13; abundance: -; j_gene: TRBJ2-3; v_gene: TRBV5-4; CDR3nt: TGTGCCAGCAGGCCTAGCGCGACAGATACGCAGTATTTT; CDR3aa: CASRPSATDTQYF
d_gene: -; len: 13; abundance: -; j_gene: TRBJ2-7; v_gene: TRBV4-1; CDR3nt: TGCGCCAGCAGCCGGTCTGATTCCTACGAGCAGTACTTC; CDR3aa: CASSRSDSYEQYF
d_gene: -; len: 13; abundance: -; j_gene: TRBJ2-1; v_gene: TRBV30; CDR3nt: TGTGCCTGGAGCCCCGGAGGGGTCAATGAGCAGTTCTTC; CDR3aa: CAWSPGGVNEQFF
d_gene: TRBD1; len: 19; abundance: few; j_gene: TRBJ2-3; v_gene: TRBV27; CDR3nt: TGTGCCAGCAGTCCAACCGGGACAGGGGCAGGGTTCGGCACAGATACGCAGTATTTT; CDR3aa: CASSPTGTGAGFGTDTQYF
d_gene: -; len: 16; abundance: -; j_gene: TRBJ2-3; v_gene: TRBV6-1; CDR3nt: TGTGCCAGCAGTGCCTTAGTGGCGCCTAGCACAGATACGCAGTATTTT; CDR3aa: CASSALVAPSTDTQYF
d_gene: -; len: 17; abundance: -; j_gene: TRBJ1-6; v_gene: TRBV7-8; CDR3nt: TGTGCCAGCAGCGCCTACAGGGCTGGGAGTTTTAATGCACCCCTCCACTTT; CDR3aa: CASSAYRAGSFNAPLHF
d_gene: -; len: 14; abundance: -; j_gene: TRBJ1-2; v_gene: TRBV6-2/TRBV6-3; CDR3nt: TGTGCCAGCAGTTACAACACAAAGAACTATGGCTACACCTTC; CDR3aa: CASSYNTKNYGYTF
d_gene: TRBD1; len: 13; abundance: -; j_gene: TRBJ1-1; v_gene: TRBV2; CDR3nt: TGTGCCACGGAGGGACAGGGAAACACTGAAGCTTTCTTT; CDR3aa: CATEGQGNTEAFF
d_gene: -; len: 17; abundance: few; j_gene: TRBJ2-3; v_gene: TRBV28; CDR3nt: TGTGCCAGCAGTGGACGGGTCTTCCAAAAGGTCCCAGATACGCAGTATTTT; CDR3aa: CASSGRVFQKVPDTQYF
d_gene: TRBD1; len: 14; abundance: -; j_gene: TRBJ1-1; v_gene: TRBV4-1; CDR3nt: TGCGCCAGCAGCTTAGGGACAGGGAACACTGAAGCTTTCTTT; CDR3aa: CASSLGTGNTEAFF
d_gene: -; len: 16; abundance: -; j_gene: TRBJ2-5; v_gene: TRBV16; CDR3nt: TGTGCCAGCAGCCGTTCGGAGGGTGAGGGTCTGGAGACCCAGTACTTC; CDR3aa: CASSRSEGEGLETQYF
d_gene: TRBD2; len: 15; abundance: -; j_gene: TRBJ2-1; v_gene: TRBV19; CDR3nt: TGTGCCAGTAGTGCTAGCGGGCCCTCCTACAATGAGCAGTTCTTC; CDR3aa: CASSASGPSYNEQFF
d_gene: TRBD2; len: 19; abundance: -; j_gene: TRBJ2-3; v_gene: TRBV5-4; CDR3nt: TGTGCCAGCAGCCCCCCCGGACTAGCGATTACTTTTAGCACAGATACGCAGTATTTT; CDR3aa: CASSPPGLAITFSTDTQYF
d_gene: -; len: 13; abundance: -; j_gene: TRBJ2-7; v_gene: TRBV9; CDR3nt: TGTGCCAGCAGCCCCCGGGACTCCTACGAGCAGTACTTC; CDR3aa: CASSPRDSYEQYF
d_gene: -; len: 12; abundance: -; j_gene: TRBJ1-2; v_gene: TRBV28; CDR3nt: TGTGCCAGCAGTTACAAGAACTATGGCTACACCTTC; CDR3aa: CASSYKNYGYTF
d_gene: -; len: 16; abundance: many; j_gene: TRBJ1-6; v_gene: TRBV7-2; CDR3nt: TGTGCCAGCAGCTTCCTCGTGAGAGGGGAAGGATCACCCCTCCACTTT; CDR3aa: CASSFLVRGEGSPLHF
d_gene: TRBD2; len: 16; abundance: -; j_gene: TRBJ2-2; v_gene: TRBV11-3; CDR3nt: TGTGCCAGCAGCTTAGGAAGACGGGGGGTTACCGGGGAGCTGTTTTTT; CDR3aa: CASSLGRRGVTGELFF
d_gene: TRBD2; len: 14; abundance: -; j_gene: TRBJ2-7; v_gene: TRBV14; CDR3nt: TGTGCCAGCAGCCAGATAGGGACTAGCGGCGAGCAGTACTTC; CDR3aa: CASSQIGTSGEQYF
d_gene: TRBD1; len: 16; abundance: once; j_gene: TRBJ2-2; v_gene: TRBV5-1; CDR3nt: TGCGCCAGCAGCGAACTCGGACAGGGGAACACCGGGGAGCTGTTTTTT; CDR3aa: CASSELGQGNTGELFF
d_gene: TRBD1; len: 17; abundance: once; j_gene: TRBJ2-7; v_gene: TRBV5-6; CDR3nt: TGTGCCAGCAGCTCCCCCAGGGGGCTGGCGACCGCCTACGAGCAGTACTTC; CDR3aa: CASSSPRGLATAYEQYF
d_gene: -; len: 16; abundance: -; j_gene: TRBJ1-5; v_gene: TRBV7-2; CDR3nt: TGTGCCAGCAGCCCCCGAGGGGGACGGAGCAATCAGCCCCAGCATTTT; CDR3aa: CASSPRGGRSNQPQHF
d_gene: -; len: 17; abundance: few; j_gene: TRBJ2-1; v_gene: TRBV7-9; CDR3nt: TGTGCCAGCAGCTCCATCGGCAGGAACAAAAACGTCAATGAGCAGTTCTTC; CDR3aa: CASSSIGRNKNVNEQFF
d_gene: -; len: 15; abundance: -; j_gene: TRBJ2-1; v_gene: TRBV23-1; CDR3nt: TGCGCCAGCACCAAAATTGAGAGCTCCTACAATGAGCAGTTCTTC; CDR3aa: CASTKIESSYNEQFF
d_gene: -; len: 14; abundance: -; j_gene: TRBJ2-5; v_gene: TRBV11-1; CDR3nt: TGTGCCAGCAGCCAACGGGACCAGGGAGAGACCCAGTACTTC; CDR3aa: CASSQRDQGETQYF
d_gene: -; len: 17; abundance: -; j_gene: TRBJ2-7; v_gene: TRBV4-1; CDR3nt: TGCGCCAGCAGCCATACGATTACCGGGACAAAAACCTACGAGCAGTACTTC; CDR3aa: CASSHTITGTKTYEQYF